In its sample, the clone carrying this TCR beta chain was seen a few times. Its antigen is still unknown. All CVID subjects were on immunoglobulin replacement for at least one year. This specimen belongs to a study of T cell clonality in common variable immunodeficiency. Using immunoSEQ multiplex PCR, the repertoire was profiled, and TCRdb retains in-frame clones only, with some absent. This repertoire holds just under 20,000 clones, and none appear only once. Study findings and constraints: Fewer deletions and N-nucleotide insertions were reportedly seen in common variable immunodeficiency TCR beta sequences.

This TCR was recovered from a human donor with common variable immunodeficiency. Material for sequencing was peripheral blood mononuclear cells.

CDR3 loop: CASSYPGLAGYEQYF. The covered CDR3 bases are TGTGCCAGCAGCTATCCGGGACTAGCGGGCTACGAG. V and J are TRBV7-9 and TRBJ2-7; TRBD2 matches at 12 bases. From the germline J gene comes the end of the CDR3, since the read stops 3 residues before it. This CDR3 has 15 residues. In germline, CDR1 is SEHNR, CDR2 FQNEAQ (reference sequence). Losses at the gene ends were 4 bases for V and 3 bases for J; bases not matched to a gene: 4.